This T cell receptor (beta chain) was found in a study of tumor-infiltrating lymphocytes in primary liver carcinoma. Study overall: The patients, men and women alike, were aged 30 to 69 years. Stage T1-T3 N0M0 and a size of 4.2 to 10 cm characterized the tumors.

Bulk tissue was left unsorted, and RNA and DNA were co-extracted from approximately 20-30 mg of it. A primer matching the constant region was used to make TCR beta cDNA from around 460 ng of total RNA. Sequencing libraries for TCR beta derived from three nested multiplex PCR rounds that used slightly modified ARM-PCR. TRBV1-TRBV30 forward primers paired with a C-beta reverse primer drove the first two PCR rounds, around 10 cycles each. TCRdb ran MiXCR on the multiplex PCR reads and lists one entry per CDR3 protein. The sample carries roughly 120,000 distinct CDR3 sequences, about two thirds recorded once. This clonotype was found a few times. The antigen remains undetermined. General study points: Tumor region pairs outstripped tumor-adjacent and tumor-blood pairs in overlap.

The germline CDR1 and CDR2 sequences are KGHSH and LQKENI. The V and J ends lost 0 bases and 5 bases, in that order; junction bases with no gene match: 7. The CDR3 is 16 residues long. This TCR came from an older woman with primary liver carcinoma and hepatitis B virus infection. Sequenced material: tumor-adjacent normal liver tissue. This rearrangement joins TRBV18 to TRBJ2-3; 8 bases agree with TRBD2. The CDR3, as DNA: TGTGCCAGCTCACCACCCGGGGGGGGCCGGGGAGATACGCAGTATTTT. It translates to CASSPPGGGRGDTQYF.